The 12 T cell receptor beta chains below were found in one sample sequenced in a study of regulatory T cells in long-lasting Graves disease (dated by TCRdb to the early 2020s). Receptors were amplified or captured by multiplex PCR. The listed sequencing device is Illumina HiSeq 4000. To build TCR beta libraries, CDR3 regions were amplified by Arm-PCR using iRepertoire HTBI primers. The public reads were reanalyzed by TCRdb: fastp trimming at Q25, MiXCR alignment, in-frame beta chains only. Records with the same CDR3 protein are collapsed into one entry carrying the most frequent genes and DNA. Counted in this sample were about 620,000 distinct CDR3 sequences; roughly 16% of them appeared once. 18% of the sample comes from the top ten. What the time point label conveys for this sample: newly diagnosed GD, antithyroid drugs for less than 3 months. RNA was extracted from PBMCs in TRIzol for both TCR sequencing and RNA sequencing.

The sample was also reused in another study, on T cells in Graves' hyperthyroidism and ophthalmopathy.

Material: peripheral blood mononuclear cells (PBMCs), obtained at new diagnosis, from a patient treated with antithyroid drugs. Receptor source: a woman aged 25 to 45 with Graves disease. Donor details come from another sample of the same person, matched by shared clones.

The chain recombines TRBV19 with TRBJ2-7, with TRBD1 as a possible D gene (5 bases). From germline, CDR1 is LNHDA and CDR2 SQIVND (reference sequence). The V gene lost 3 bases and the J gene lost 3 bases, with 15 bases spanning the gap. This CDR3 contains 15 residues. This chain's CDR3 is CASSIFKGRFYEQYF. The CDR3 DNA reads as TGTGCCAGTAGTATCTTCAAGGGGCGCTTCTACGAGCAGTACTTC.

At least ten counts were recorded for this clonotype. The chain has TRBV10-3 and TRBJ2-4; D may be TRBD2 (5 bases). Germline V lookup: CDR1 ENHRY, CDR2 SYGVKD. The CDR3 is 16 amino acids. V lost 7 bases, J lost 2 bases, and 18 bases lay in between. DNA of the CDR3: TGTGCCATCACCCCTGGAGGCAGTTGGTCCAAAAACATTCAGTACTTC. Translated, it gives CAITPGGSWSKNIQYF.

This clonotype has a count of ten or more. This sequence joins TRBV28 and TRBJ2-3; D ambiguous. The CDR3 is made up of 13 amino acids. CDR1 and CDR2 (germline): MDHEN, SYDVKM. Trimming took 5 bases from V and 6 from J, leaving 12 bases between them. The CDR3 sequence is CASSPPTPDTQYF. CDR3 nucleotides: TGTGCCAGCAGTCCTCCCACGCCGGATACGCAGTATTTT.

The rearrangement uses TRBV4-1 and TRBJ1-2; weak D call: TRBD1 (5 bases). With 0 bases removed from V and 4 bases from J, the gap between germline ends came to 12 bases. The CDR3 length is 15 residues. CDR1 and CDR2 (germline): MGHRA, YSYEKL. This CDR3 reads CASSQEGAAGYGYTF. CDR3 coding DNA: TGCGCCAGCAGCCAAGAAGGGGCTGCGGGCTATGGCTACACCTTC.

The chain uses TRBV20-1 and TRBJ2-7; 8 nucleotides agree with TRBD2. Trimming at V came to 6 bases and at J to 6 bases, leaving 13 bases not matched to a gene. The germline V gene encodes CDR1 DFQATT and CDR2 SNEGSKA (reference sequence). This CDR3 spans 14 amino acids. CDR3 sequence (DNA): TGCAGTGCCAGCGGGGGCGTCTTATCTTTCGAGCAGTACTTC. Its protein product is CSASGGVLSFEQYF.

In this sample, this clonotype turned up many times. Here the CDR3 DNA reads TGTGCCAGCAGGGAGACTAGTGGTGTAAATGAGCAGTTCTTC. Protein: CASRETSGVNEQFF. The J gene is TRBJ2-1, the V gene TRBV12-3 or TRBV12-4; perhaps TRBD2 as D (6 bases). This CDR3 spans 14 amino acids. The germline V and J ends were trimmed by 6 bases and 7 bases, with 16 bases remaining between them.

This clonotype has a count of ten or more. The chain carries TRBV27 and TRBJ1-6, with D possibly matching TRBD1 (5 bases). V lost 5 bases to trimming and J lost 0 bases, with 20 bases between them. The germline CDR1 and CDR2 sequences are MNHEY and SMNVEV (reference sequence). The CDR3 sequence is 19 residues long. DNA for the CDR3: TGTGCCAGCAGTCCAGGGCCGACCGCTTTGAGCTCCTATAATTCACCCCTCCACTTT. Translated: CASSPGPTALSSYNSPLHF.

The V call is TRBV12-3 or TRBV12-4, the J call TRBJ2-7; D call uncertain. There are 14 residues in the CDR3. V was trimmed by 7 bases and J by 1 base, leaving 14 bases between them. The CDR3 here is CASKRQGLSYEQYF. For the CDR3, the DNA is TGTGCCAGCAAGAGACAAGGTCTTTCCTACGAGCAGTACTTC.

The chain combines TRBV30 with TRBJ1-5; possible D gene TRBD1, 5 bases. CDR1 is GTSNPN, CDR2 SVGIG, per germline (reference sequence). The CDR3 has 13 residues. The V gene lost 4 bases and the J gene lost 6 bases, with 13 bases spanning the gap. This CDR3 is CAWTGTKGQPQHF. The CDR3 DNA reads TGTGCCTGGACAGGGACGAAGGGTCAGCCCCAGCATTTT.

V is TRBV9 and J is TRBJ1-2, with 10 nucleotides matching TRBD1. Germline V gene sequence: CDR1 SGDLS, CDR2 YYNGEE. The J segment lost 8 bases and the V segment lost 0 bases, leaving 10 bases of the junction unmatched. This CDR3 is built from 16 residues. CDR3 DNA: TGTGCCAGCAGCGTAGAGCCCAGGACAGGGGGTGGCGGCTACACCTTC. Translating it yields CASSVEPRTGGGGYTF.

With respect to this clonotype: This sequence may be a read error, since a much larger clone differs from it by one base. This rearrangement joins TRBV3-1 to TRBJ2-7; 10 bases fit TRBD2. Germline V gene sequence: CDR1 LGHDT, CDR2 YNNKEL (reference sequence). J was trimmed by 0 bases and V by 4 bases; bases with no gene match: 3. The CDR3 is made up of 15 amino acids. In nucleotides, the CDR3 is TGTGCCAGCAGCCGCGCTAGCGGGAGCTCCTACGAGCAGTACTTC. Translating gives CASSRASGSSYEQYF.

V is TRBV20-1 and J is TRBJ2-1; 10 positions agree with TRBD2. Germline CDR1 is DFQATT and CDR2 is SNEGSKA (reference sequence). After removal of 1 base from V and 0 bases from J, the junction contained 9 bases not matched to a gene. The CDR3 length is 18 residues. The CDR3 spells CSARGRLAGVISYNEQFF. In DNA form, the CDR3 reads TGCAGTGCTAGAGGGAGGCTAGCGGGGGTGATCTCCTACAATGAGCAGTTCTTC.